Listed here is a single TCR beta chain. An end of the junction does not agree with germline; a read error may underlie this. This CDR3 has 11 residues. Germline loops: CDR1 MGHRA, CDR2 YSYEKL. The record originates from a study of control samples from healthy donors and cancer patients. TCRdb's copy holds only in-frame clones and misses some; the assay was immunoSEQ multiplex PCR. The sample holds roughly 120,000 clones, approximately 95% seen once. Material: blood. J is TRBJ2-7 and V is TRBV4-1, with D uncertain. The clonotype was recovered from a man younger than 45 in good health. This CDR3 reads CASSQGKDISF. CDR3 sequence (DNA): TGCGCCAGCAGCCAAGGGAAAGACATCTCCTTC.